These T cell receptor beta chains were read from a single sample in a study of brain T cells in children with intractable seizures. Clones were read by immunoSEQ multiplex PCR, and TCRdb kept only the in-frame ones, dropping some. The sample has tens of thousands of clones; over 75% are singletons. Source: peripheral blood, taken at surgery. Every receptor here comes from a girl aged 2 to 9 with tuberous sclerosis and intractable seizures. Each CDR3 is given without its conserved first and last residue.

ASGDWSGSGANVLT | TRBV5-1 | 14 | TRBJ2-6
ASSLDVRTDTQY | TRBV7-2 | 12 | TRBJ2-3
ASSPPWGDQNTGELF | TRBV18 | 15 | TRBJ2-2
ASSQDATANTGELF | TRBV4-1 | 14 | TRBJ2-2
ASLTGGQKGSRGNQPQH | TRBV5-1 | 17 | TRBJ1-5
ASRQNTEAF | TRBV21-1 | 9 | TRBJ1-1
ASSKGSRRNQPQH | TRBV21-1 | 13 | TRBJ1-5
ASSQVTGGDNEQF | TRBV4-1 | 13 | TRBJ2-1
ASSLLSGTPLNEQF | TRBV11-2 | 14 | TRBJ2-1
ASSEAVGQGNYGYT | TRBV6-1 | 14 | TRBJ1-2
ASSETPGLPLAGELF | TRBV9 | 15 | TRBJ2-2
ASSLSPAILSSTDTQY | TRBV7-2 | 16 | TRBJ2-3
ASRAGPEAF | TRBV6-5 | 9 | TRBJ1-1
ASSIRGQGNQPQH | TRBV19 | 13 | TRBJ1-5
ASLKGNEKLF | TRBV2 | 10 | TRBJ1-4
ASSPDTGLLSGNTIY | TRBV18 | 15 | TRBJ1-3
ASSSRPGGAAYEQY | TRBV4-1 | 14 | TRBJ2-7
ASSSLAGGEETQY | TRBV5-1 | 13 | TRBJ2-5
ASSQDLASGGLLF | TRBV3-1/TRBV3-2 | 13 | TRBJ2-1
ASSQDPTGTNYGYT | TRBV3-1/TRBV3-2 | 14 | TRBJ1-2
ASMKRVHEKLF | TRBV27 | 11 | TRBJ1-4
ASIPPGQTSTDTQY | TRBV5-4 | 14 | TRBJ2-3
ASGRAPNTEAF | TRBV2 | 11 | TRBJ1-1
ASSERPNYGYT | TRBV2 | 11 | TRBJ1-2
ASSQREGGTDTQY | TRBV4-1 | 13 | TRBJ2-3
ASSEGGQPQH | TRBV2 | 10 | TRBJ1-5
ASSQTASGGNNEQF | TRBV3-1/TRBV3-2 | 14 | TRBJ2-1
ATSDSGKRTGELF | TRBV24-1 | 13 | TRBJ2-2
ASSKARIYRRKQF | TRBV21-1 | 13 | TRBJ2-1
ASSVGERGNTIY | TRBV6-1 | 12 | TRBJ1-3
ASSLDPSYGANVLT | TRBV5-1 | 14 | TRBJ2-6
ASSTIHRGFYNEQF | TRBV21-1 | 14 | TRBJ2-1
ASSVARTGRYT | TRBV9 | 11 | TRBJ1-2
ASSRGKETQY | TRBV12-3/TRBV12-4 | 10 | TRBJ2-5
ASSRGNEKLF | TRBV18 | 10 | TRBJ1-4
ASSLRRGRGWGYT | TRBV7-2 | 13 | TRBJ1-2
ASSPVHRNTEAF | TRBV9 | 12 | TRBJ1-1
SVDQVVTEAF | TRBV29-1 | 10 | TRBJ1-1
ASSPTGASNQPQH | TRBV18 | 13 | TRBJ1-5
ASSQHELAGADTQY | TRBV14 | 14 | TRBJ2-3
ATRGPYNEQF | TRBV24-1 | 10 | TRBJ2-1
ASSYPVSEETQY | TRBV5-1 | 12 | TRBJ2-5
ASSRPDSGNTIY | TRBV5-6 | 12 | TRBJ1-3
ASSERSGSPLH | TRBV2 | 11 | TRBJ1-6
ASSVKPGQGYEQY | TRBV27 | 13 | TRBJ2-7
ASSPQEISNQPQH | TRBV18 | 13 | TRBJ1-5
ASSAAGATDTQY | TRBV10-2 | 12 | TRBJ2-3
ASSLAPSGGYNEQF | TRBV11-3 | 14 | TRBJ2-1
ASSPPGTGFYGYT | TRBV14 | 13 | TRBJ1-2
ASSLVQGAKDEKLF | TRBV7-8 | 14 | TRBJ1-4
ASTSENYGYT | TRBV19 | 10 | TRBJ1-2
ASSHDWTGEGGYT | TRBV4-2 | 13 | TRBJ1-2
ASSVSSGDADTQY | TRBV10-2 | 13 | TRBJ2-3
ASSEARTGGNSPLH | TRBV25-1 | 14 | TRBJ1-6
ASGIGGGELF | TRBV4-1 | 10 | TRBJ2-2
ASSSTGGGFNRKLF | TRBV7-9 | 14 | TRBJ1-4
ASSLEGQGTPRDGYT | TRBV7-2 | 15 | TRBJ1-2
ATSRGIEGRLNEQF | TRBV15 | 14 | TRBJ2-1
ASTFNRGPNEKLF | TRBV6-5 | 13 | TRBJ1-4